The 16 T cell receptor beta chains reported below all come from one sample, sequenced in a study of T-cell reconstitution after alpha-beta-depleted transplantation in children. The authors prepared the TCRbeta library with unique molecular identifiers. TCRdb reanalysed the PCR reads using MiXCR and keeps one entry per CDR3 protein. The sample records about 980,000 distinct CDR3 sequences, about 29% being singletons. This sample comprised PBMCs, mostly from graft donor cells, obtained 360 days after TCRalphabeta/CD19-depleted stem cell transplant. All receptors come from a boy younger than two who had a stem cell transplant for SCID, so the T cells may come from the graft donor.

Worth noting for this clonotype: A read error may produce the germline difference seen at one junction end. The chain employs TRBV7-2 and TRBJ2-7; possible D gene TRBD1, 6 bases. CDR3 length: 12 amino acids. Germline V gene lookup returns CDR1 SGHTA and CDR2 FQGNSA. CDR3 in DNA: TGTGCCAGCAGCTTAAGGACAGAGTCTTCGAACTTC. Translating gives CASSLRTESSNF.

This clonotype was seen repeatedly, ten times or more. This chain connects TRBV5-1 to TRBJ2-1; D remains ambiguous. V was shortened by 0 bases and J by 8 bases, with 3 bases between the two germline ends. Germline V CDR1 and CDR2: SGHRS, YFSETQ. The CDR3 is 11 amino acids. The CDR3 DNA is TGCGCCAGCAGCTTGGTAGATGAGCAGTTCTTC. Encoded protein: CASSLVDEQFF.

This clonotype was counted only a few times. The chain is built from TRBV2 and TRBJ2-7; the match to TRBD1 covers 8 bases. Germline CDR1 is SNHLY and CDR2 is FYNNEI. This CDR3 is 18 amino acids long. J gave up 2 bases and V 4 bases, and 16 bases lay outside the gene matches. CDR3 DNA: TGTGCCAGCAGTGTTAGACAGGGGAAAATCCATGAAACCTACGAGCAGTACTTC. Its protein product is CASSVRQGKIHETYEQYF.

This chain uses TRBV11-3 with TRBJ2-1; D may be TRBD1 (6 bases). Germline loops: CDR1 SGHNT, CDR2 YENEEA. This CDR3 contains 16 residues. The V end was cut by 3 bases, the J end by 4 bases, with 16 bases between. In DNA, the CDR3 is TGTGCCAGCAGCTTCAGGGGCTGGGGGCCTTACAATGAGCAGTTCTTC. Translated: CASSFRGWGPYNEQFF. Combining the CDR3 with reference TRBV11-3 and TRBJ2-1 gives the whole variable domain EAGVVQSPRYKIIEKKQPVAFWCNPISGHNTLYWYLQNLGQGPELLIRYENEEAVDDSQLPKDRFSAERLKGVDSTLKIQPAELGDSAVYLCASSFRGWGPYNEQFFGPGTRLTVL.

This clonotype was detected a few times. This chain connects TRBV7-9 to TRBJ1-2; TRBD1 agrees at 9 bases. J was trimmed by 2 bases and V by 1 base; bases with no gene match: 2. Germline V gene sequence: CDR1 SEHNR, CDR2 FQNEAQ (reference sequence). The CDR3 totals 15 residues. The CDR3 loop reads CASSLVGTGNYGYTF. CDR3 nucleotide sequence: TGTGCCAGCAGCTTAGTGGGGACAGGGAACTATGGCTACACCTTC.

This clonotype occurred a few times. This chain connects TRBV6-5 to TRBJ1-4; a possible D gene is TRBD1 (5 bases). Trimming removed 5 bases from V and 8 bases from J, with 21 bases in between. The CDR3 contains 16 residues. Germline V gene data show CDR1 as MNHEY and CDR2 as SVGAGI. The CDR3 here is CASSTDRGLWREKLFF. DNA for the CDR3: TGTGCCAGCAGTACTGACCGGGGCCTTTGGAGAGAAAAACTGTTTTTT.

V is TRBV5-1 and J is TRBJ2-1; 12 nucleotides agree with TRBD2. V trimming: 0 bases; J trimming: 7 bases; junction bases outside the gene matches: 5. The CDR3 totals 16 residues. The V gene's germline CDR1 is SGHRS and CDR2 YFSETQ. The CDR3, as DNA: TGCGCCAGCAGCTTGGAGACTAGCGGGAGTGAGAATGAGCAGTTCTTC. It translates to CASSLETSGSENEQFF.

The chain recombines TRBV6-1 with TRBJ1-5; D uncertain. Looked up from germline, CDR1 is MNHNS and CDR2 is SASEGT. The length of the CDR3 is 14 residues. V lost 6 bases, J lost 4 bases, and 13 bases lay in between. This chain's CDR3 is CASSPGRTNQPQHF. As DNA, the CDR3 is TGTGCCAGCAGCCCCGGGCGGACGAATCAGCCCCAGCATTTT.

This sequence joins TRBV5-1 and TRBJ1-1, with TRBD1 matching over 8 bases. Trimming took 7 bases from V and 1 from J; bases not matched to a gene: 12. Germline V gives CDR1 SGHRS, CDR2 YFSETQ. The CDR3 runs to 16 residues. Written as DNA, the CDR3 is TGCGCCAGCGGCCCCCAGGGGGCTATCGGGAACACTGAAGCTTTCTTT. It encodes CASGPQGAIGNTEAFF.

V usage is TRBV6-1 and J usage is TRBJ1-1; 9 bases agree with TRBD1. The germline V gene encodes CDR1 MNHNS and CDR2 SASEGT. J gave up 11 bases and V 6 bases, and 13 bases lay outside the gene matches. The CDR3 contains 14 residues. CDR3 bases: TGTGCCAGCAGACAAATGGACAGGGGCCCACTCGCTTTCTTT. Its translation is CASRQMDRGPLAFF.

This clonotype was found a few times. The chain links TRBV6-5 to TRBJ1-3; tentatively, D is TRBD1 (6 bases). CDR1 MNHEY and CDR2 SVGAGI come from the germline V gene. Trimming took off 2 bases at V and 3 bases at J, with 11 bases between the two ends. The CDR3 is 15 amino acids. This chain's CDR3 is CASSYAGARGNTIYF. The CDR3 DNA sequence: TGTGCCAGCAGTTACGCAGGGGCCCGTGGAAACACCATATATTTT.

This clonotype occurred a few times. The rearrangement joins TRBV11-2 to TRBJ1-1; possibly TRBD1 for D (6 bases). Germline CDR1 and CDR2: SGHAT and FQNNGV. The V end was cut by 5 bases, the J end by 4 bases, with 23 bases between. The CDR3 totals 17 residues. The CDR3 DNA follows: TGTGCCAGCAGCCCGAACTGGACAGACCTACGTGTCACTGAAGCTTTCTTT. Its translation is CASSPNWTDLRVTEAFF.

CDR3 protein: CSARDIHPFYDGYTF. CDR3 DNA sequence: TGCAGTGCTAGAGATATTCACCCGTTCTACGATGGCTACACCTTC. J is TRBJ1-2 and V is TRBV20-1; no definite D call. The ends were cut back, 0 bases at V and 6 bases at J, with 17 bases in the middle. Germline CDR1 is DFQATT and CDR2 is SNEGSKA (reference sequence). The CDR3 has 15 residues.

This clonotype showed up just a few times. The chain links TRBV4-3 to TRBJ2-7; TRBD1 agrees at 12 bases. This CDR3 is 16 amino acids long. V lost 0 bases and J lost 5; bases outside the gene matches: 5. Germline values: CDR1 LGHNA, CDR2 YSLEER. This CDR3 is CASSQDTGQGAHEQYF. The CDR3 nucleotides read TGCGCCAGCAGCCAAGATACGGGACAGGGGGCCCACGAGCAGTACTTC.

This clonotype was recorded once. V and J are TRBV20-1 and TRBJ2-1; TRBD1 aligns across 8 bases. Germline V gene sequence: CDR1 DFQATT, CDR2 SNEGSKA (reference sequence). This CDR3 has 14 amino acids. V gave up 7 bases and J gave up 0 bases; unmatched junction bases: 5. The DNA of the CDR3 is TGCAGTGGGTGGACAGGGAGCTCCTACAATGAGCAGTTCTTC. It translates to CSGWTGSSYNEQFF.

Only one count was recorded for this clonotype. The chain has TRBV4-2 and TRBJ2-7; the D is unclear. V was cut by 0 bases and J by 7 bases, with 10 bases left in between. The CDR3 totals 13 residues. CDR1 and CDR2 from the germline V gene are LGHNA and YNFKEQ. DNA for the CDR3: TGTGCCAGCAGCCAAGACGCGGTGTGGGAGCAGTACTTC. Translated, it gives CASSQDAVWEQYF.